One sample yielded the 13 T cell receptor beta chains listed below, sequenced in a study of T cell responses to AZD1222 COVID-19 vaccine. The data were produced by immunoSEQ multiplex PCR, yet TCRdb's version contains in-frame clones alone and is incomplete. This sample has roughly 120,000 clones, with 80% to 90% found just once. Sequenced here: peripheral blood, sampled on day 0 of AZD1222 vaccination. The receptors stem from an adult in good health.

This clone was found once. The chain uses TRBV11-2 and TRBJ2-6; a weak D match, TRBD1 (7 bases). Trimming removed 1 base at V and 0 bases at J, with 10 bases between. Germline V gene lookup returns CDR1 SGHAT and CDR2 FQNNGV. The length of the CDR3 is 17 residues. Here the CDR3 DNA reads TGTGCCAGCAGCTTAGTGCAGGGGGGCTCTGGGGCCAACGTCCTGACTTTC. It encodes CASSLVQGGSGANVLTF.

This clone is a singleton in its sample. This chain uses TRBV19 with TRBJ1-4; 7 bases agree with TRBD1. From germline, CDR1 is LNHDA and CDR2 SQIVND (reference sequence). V trimming: 1 base; J trimming: 0 bases; junction bases outside the gene matches: 8. CDR3 length: 18 amino acids. CDR3 bases: TGTGCCAGTAGTATAGGGTGGGACAGTCTTTCAACTAATGAAAAACTGTTTTTT. Translated, it gives CASSIGWDSLSTNEKLFF.

This sequence joins TRBV2 and TRBJ2-3; TRBD2 matches at 8 bases. The CDR3 contains 18 residues. V gave up 6 bases and J gave up 0 bases; unmatched junction bases: 14. CDR1 is SNHLY, CDR2 FYNNEI, per germline. The CDR3 loop is CASRAGTRPLRSTDTQYF. CDR3 nucleotides: TGTGCCAGCAGGGCCGGGACTAGGCCTTTGAGGAGCACAGATACGCAGTATTTT.

This clone showed up just a few times. The chain is built from TRBV6-2 or TRBV6-3 and TRBJ1-1; 7 bases are shared with TRBD1. This CDR3 region has 13 residues. Unmatched junction bases numbered 6, after V lost 6 bases and J lost 5 bases. The germline gives CDR1 MNHEY, CDR2 SVGEGT. This chain's CDR3 is CASSGQAATEAFF. CDR3 bases: TGTGCCAGCAGCGGACAGGCGGCGACTGAAGCTTTCTTT.

V usage is TRBV18 and J usage is TRBJ2-3, with D unresolved. V lost 4 bases to trimming and J lost 2 bases, with 10 bases between them. The germline gives CDR1 KGHSH, CDR2 LQKENI. The CDR3 extends over 14 amino acids. CDR3 protein: CASSLRFDTDTQYF. CDR3 coding DNA: TGTGCCAGCTCACTCAGGTTTGACACAGATACGCAGTATTTT.

This chain links TRBV19 with TRBJ2-4; D not resolved. Germline assignment: CDR1 LNHDA and CDR2 SQIVND (reference sequence). Trimming removed 3 bases at V and 2 bases at J, with 11 bases between. The CDR3 totals 15 residues. The chain's CDR3 is CASSMGDPSKNIQYF. CDR3 bases: TGTGCCAGTAGTATGGGTGACCCTTCCAAAAACATTCAGTACTTC.

This chain links TRBV19 with TRBJ1-1; D unclear. The CDR3 has 13 residues. The germline V gene encodes CDR1 LNHDA and CDR2 SQIVND (reference sequence). Trimming left V 3 bases short and J 9 bases short, with 14 bases between. The CDR3 DNA reads TGTGCCAGTAGTATTAATCCTACAGCCCAAGCTTTCTTT. Its protein product is CASSINPTAQAFF.

The chain joins TRBV19 to TRBJ2-2; weak D call: TRBD1 (7 bases). The CDR3 totals 18 residues. Trimming removed 3 bases from V and 3 bases from J, with 20 bases in between. Germline loops: CDR1 LNHDA, CDR2 SQIVND (reference sequence). This CDR3 is CASSITRARGVDTGELFF. CDR3 coding DNA: TGTGCCAGTAGTATTACACGGGCCAGGGGGGTTGACACCGGGGAGCTGTTTTTT.

The chain links TRBV11-2 to TRBJ2-2; 11 bases match TRBD1. V trimming: 1 base; J trimming: 7 bases; junction bases outside the gene matches: 2. Germline V CDR1 and CDR2: SGHAT, FQNNGV. CDR3 length: 15 amino acids. The CDR3 region is CASSLGTGGNGELFF. The CDR3 nucleotides are TGTGCCAGCAGCTTAGGGACAGGGGGCAACGGGGAGCTGTTTTTT.

The chain combines TRBV19 with TRBJ1-5; 9 bases are shared with TRBD1. Per germline, CDR1 LNHDA and CDR2 SQIVND (reference sequence). V dropped 3 bases and J dropped 4; count of bases not matched to a gene: 4. This CDR3 is built from 15 residues. Here the CDR3 reads CASSMTGGGNQPQHF. CDR3 DNA sequence: TGTGCCAGTAGTATGACAGGGGGAGGTAATCAGCCCCAGCATTTT.

The genes are TRBV5-8 and TRBJ1-5; D is perhaps TRBD1 (6 bases). Germline loops: CDR1 SGHTS, CDR2 YDEGEE. Trimming took 4 bases from V and 0 from J, leaving 23 bases between them. The CDR3 has 19 residues. In DNA, the CDR3 is TGTGCCAGCAGCCCGATCGGACAGTCCCCTCGACTTAGCAATCAGCCCCAGCATTTT. It encodes CASSPIGQSPRLSNQPQHF.

This chain links TRBV27 with TRBJ2-7; TRBD2 might be the D (5 bases). Germline V gene lookup returns CDR1 MNHEY and CDR2 SMNVEV (reference sequence). CDR3 length: 16 amino acids. V was clipped by 5 bases and J by 1 base, with 18 bases between them. CDR3 DNA sequence: TGTGCCAGCAGTATGGAGGTGGGCCGGTTTTCCTACGAGCAGTACTTC. Translated, it gives CASSMEVGRFSYEQYF.

The J gene is TRBJ1-1, the V gene TRBV7-9, with TRBD1 matching 10 bases. The ends lost 2 bases at V and 7 bases at J; junction bases unmatched: 10. Germline V gene data show CDR1 as SEHNR and CDR2 as FQNEAQ (reference sequence). The CDR3 runs to 16 residues. The CDR3 sequence is CASSLFRDRGFIEAFF. The CDR3 bases are TGTGCCAGCAGCTTATTCAGGGACAGGGGCTTTATTGAAGCTTTCTTT. Complete variable domain (other parts from reference TRBV7-9 and TRBJ1-1): DTGVSQNPRHKITKRGQNVTFRCDPISEHNRLYWYRQTLGQGPEFLTYFQNEAQLEKSRLLSDRFSAERPKGSFSTLEIQRTEQGDSAMYLCASSLFRDRGFIEAFFGQGTRLTVV.